This TCR beta chain derives from a study of T-cell memory formation after mild COVID-19 (dated by TCRdb to the early 2020s). In terms of the full investigation: Most TCR sequence clusters were specific to one of the two donors. The cohort comprised two young, previously healthy adult volunteers, one female and one male. T-cell clones expanding and contracting after mild COVID-19 in two donors were tracked by longitudinal TCRalpha and TCRbeta repertoire sequencing. Paper-wide results and their limitations: Contracting CD4+ clones appeared mostly in the CM and EM memory subsets, whereas CD8+ clones were enriched in EMRA. Clones contracting from day 15 to 85 had balanced CD4/CD8 phenotypes, while a second wave expanding from day 15 to 37 was biased towards CD4+. Some responding clones were detected in pre-infection memory, suggesting pre-existing cross-reactive memory T cells joined the SARS-CoV-2 response. SARS-CoV-2 specificity of the second-wave clones peaking on day 37 was not confirmed. The study covered only a couple of mild cases, and larger cohorts including severe cases with pre-infection samples were considered necessary.

PBMCs were isolated by Ficoll-Paque density gradient centrifugation. The trim is 5 bases for V and 5 bases for J, with a gap of 10 bases between the germline ends. The germline V gene provides CDR1 MGHRA and CDR2 YSYEKL. The CDR3 spans 14 residues, from the cysteine through the phenylalanine. Left in the record is the CDR3 DNA by itself, 42 bases read in frame from the first base. Worth noting for this clonotype: It has no known antigen specificity. No base-level quality is on record; no much larger clone is a single base apart.

TCRdb lists the instrument as Illumina NovaSeq 6000. TCRalpha and TCRbeta cDNA libraries were constructed by 5'RACE with constant-segment primers, with sample barcodes and unique molecular identifiers being introduced. RNA was extracted from every sample with Trizol reagent. Libraries were amplified in two PCR steps, with a second sample barcode and Illumina TruSeq adapters added in the second step. Sequencing of the libraries was done on an Illumina NovaSeq, producing 2 x 150 bp paired-end reads. Per the authors' processing: The reads were demultiplexed and collapsed into UMI-guided consensus sequences using migec v1.2.7. Using mixcr v2.1.11, UMI consensuses were aligned to TRA and TRB V and J templates and then assembled into clonotypes. Clonotypes were classified as expanded or contracted when called significant by both edgeR and NoisET, with noise models trained on biological replicates. edgeR calls used a false discovery rate-adjusted p below 0.01 and a log2 fold-change threshold of 1. PCA with hierarchical clustering of max-normalized trajectories of the 1000 most abundant clonotypes was used as exploratory dynamics analysis. The CD4 or CD8 phenotype of responding clones was assigned using the separately sequenced CD4+ and CD8+ repertoires. The raw public data were reprocessed by TCRdb itself: fastp quality trimming at Q25, MiXCR clonotype calling, in-frame beta chains only. Rows are combined by CDR3 protein, so each entry shows the most common genes and DNA. For this entry, the V and J calls and clone size follow TCRdb and not the study's own pipeline. This sample lists nearly 250,000 distinct CDR3 sequences; 15% to 17% were detected once. The top ten constitute more than 2% of the sample.

Recombination joined TRBV4-1 with TRBJ1-6; the D gene is not confidently resolved. The clonotype was recovered from an adult woman who had mild COVID-19 (a few samples of this study predate the infection). The sample titles of this study are shuffled in the database, so cell type and time point are left out; the donor was told from shared clones. The sequenced sample was PBMCs or a T cell subset sorted from them (not recorded which). The DNA sequence is TGCGCCAGCAGCTCCTGGGAGGATAATTCACCCCTCCACTTT. Its coded protein is CASSSWEDNSPLHF.